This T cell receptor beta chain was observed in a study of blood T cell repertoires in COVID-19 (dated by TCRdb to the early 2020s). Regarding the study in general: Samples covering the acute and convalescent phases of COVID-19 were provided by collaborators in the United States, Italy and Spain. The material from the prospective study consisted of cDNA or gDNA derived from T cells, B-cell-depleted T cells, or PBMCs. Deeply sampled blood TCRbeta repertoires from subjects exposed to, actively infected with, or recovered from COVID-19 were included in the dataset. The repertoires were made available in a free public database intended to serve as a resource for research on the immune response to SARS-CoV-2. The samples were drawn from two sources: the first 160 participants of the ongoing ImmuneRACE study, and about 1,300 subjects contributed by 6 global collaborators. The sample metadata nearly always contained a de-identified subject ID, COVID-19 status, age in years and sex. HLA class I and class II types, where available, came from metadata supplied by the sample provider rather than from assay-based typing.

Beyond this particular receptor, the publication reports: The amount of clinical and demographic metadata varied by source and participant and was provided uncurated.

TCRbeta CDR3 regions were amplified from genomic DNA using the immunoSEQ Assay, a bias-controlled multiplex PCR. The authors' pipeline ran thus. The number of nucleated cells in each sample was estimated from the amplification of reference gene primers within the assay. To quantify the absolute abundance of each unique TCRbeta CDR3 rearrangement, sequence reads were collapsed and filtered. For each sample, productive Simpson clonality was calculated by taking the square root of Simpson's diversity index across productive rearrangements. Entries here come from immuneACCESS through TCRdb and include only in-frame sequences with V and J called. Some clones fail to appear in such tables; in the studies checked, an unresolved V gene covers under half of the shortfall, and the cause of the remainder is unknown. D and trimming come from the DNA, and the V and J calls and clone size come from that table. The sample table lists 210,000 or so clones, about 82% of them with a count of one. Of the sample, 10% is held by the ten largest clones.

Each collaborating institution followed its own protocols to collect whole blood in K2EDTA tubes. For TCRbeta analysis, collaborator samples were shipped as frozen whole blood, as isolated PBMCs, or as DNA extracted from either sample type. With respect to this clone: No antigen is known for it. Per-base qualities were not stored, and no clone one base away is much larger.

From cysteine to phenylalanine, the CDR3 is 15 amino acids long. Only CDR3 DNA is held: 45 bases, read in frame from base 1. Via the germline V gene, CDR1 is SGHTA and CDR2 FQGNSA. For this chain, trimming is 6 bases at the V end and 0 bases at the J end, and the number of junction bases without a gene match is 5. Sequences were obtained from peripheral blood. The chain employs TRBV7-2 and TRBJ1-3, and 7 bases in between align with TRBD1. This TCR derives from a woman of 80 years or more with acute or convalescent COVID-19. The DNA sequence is TGTGCCAGCAGACAGGGACAGAACTCTGGAAACACCATATATTTT. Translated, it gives CASRQGQNSGNTIYF.